This T cell receptor (beta chain) was obtained from a study of cytomegalovirus exposure and HLA in healthy donors. Across the study: A previous analysis identified about 110 million unique TCR beta sequences derived from 180 million or so T cells. General study points: Sequencing likely caused a cluster of highly shared sequence variants.

V was pared by 5 bases and J by 6 bases, with 10 bases of the junction left unmatched. Germline values: CDR1 MDHEN, CDR2 SYDVKM. This CDR3 has 15 amino acids. On this clone itself: Antigen unknown.

Vbeta (60) and Jbeta (13) primers were used in the PCR. Produced via immunoSEQ multiplex PCR; TCRdb's table is partial and in-frame only. The sample has 110,000 or so clones, about four fifths seen once. The source material was PBMCs. The V gene is TRBV28, the J gene TRBJ2-1; TRBD1 aligns across 7 bases. The clonotype comes from a woman aged 18-29 years in good health and CMV-seronegative. In DNA, the CDR3 is TGTGCCAGCAGTGCAGGGGGTGCTAGGAGCAATGAGCAGTTCTTC. It specifies CASSAGGARSNEQFF. Complete variable domain (other parts from reference TRBV28 and TRBJ2-1): DVKVTQSSRYLVKRTGEKVFLECVQDMDHENMFWYRQDPGLGLRLIYFSYDVKMKEKGDIPEGYSVSREKKERFSLILESASTNQTSMYLCASSAGGARSNEQFFGPGTRLTVL.